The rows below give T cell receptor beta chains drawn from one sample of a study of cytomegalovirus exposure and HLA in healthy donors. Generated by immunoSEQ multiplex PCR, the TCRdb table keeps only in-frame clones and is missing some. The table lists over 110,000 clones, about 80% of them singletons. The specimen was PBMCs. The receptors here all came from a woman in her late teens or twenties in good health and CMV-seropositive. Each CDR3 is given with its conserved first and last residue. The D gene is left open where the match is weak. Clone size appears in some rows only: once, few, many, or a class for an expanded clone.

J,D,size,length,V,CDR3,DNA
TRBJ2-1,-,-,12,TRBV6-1,CASSDYNNEQFF,TGTGCCAGCAGTGATTACAACAATGAGCAGTTCTTC
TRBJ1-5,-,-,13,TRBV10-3,CAISGPGNQPQHF,TGTGCCATCAGTGGACCGGGAAATCAGCCCCAGCATTTT
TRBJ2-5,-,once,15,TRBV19,CASSPQRASVETQYF,TGTGCCAGTAGTCCCCAGCGGGCTTCGGTAGAGACCCAGTACTTC
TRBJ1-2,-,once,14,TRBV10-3,CAISESGGPYGYTF,TGTGCCATCAGTGAGAGTGGCGGCCCCTATGGCTACACCTTC
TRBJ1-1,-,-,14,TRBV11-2,CASSVVGGSTEAFF,TGTGCCAGCAGCGTTGTGGGAGGGAGCACTGAAGCTTTCTTT
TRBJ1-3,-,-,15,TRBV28,CASRVGGVSGNTIYF,TGTGCCAGCAGAGTAGGGGGGGTCTCTGGAAACACCATATATTTT
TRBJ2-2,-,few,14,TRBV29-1,CSVRREDRTGELFF,TGCAGCGTTCGGAGGGAGGATCGGACCGGGGAGCTGTTTTTT
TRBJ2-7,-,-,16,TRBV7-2,CASSPRGGAGGYEQYF,TGTGCCAGCAGCCCCAGGGGAGGGGCAGGGGGCTACGAGCAGTACTTC
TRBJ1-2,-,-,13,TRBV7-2,CASSARVPYGYTF,TGTGCCAGCAGCGCCAGGGTACCATATGGCTACACCTTC
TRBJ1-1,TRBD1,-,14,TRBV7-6,CASSSNTGGTEAFF,TGTGCCAGCAGCTCAAATACAGGGGGCACTGAAGCTTTCTTT
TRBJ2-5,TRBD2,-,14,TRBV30,CAWSAGTTQETQYF,TGTGCCTGGAGTGCCGGGACTACGCAAGAGACCCAGTACTTC
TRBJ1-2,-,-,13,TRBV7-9,CASSLPGNYGYTF,TGTGCCAGCAGCTTGCCGGGGAACTATGGCTACACCTTC
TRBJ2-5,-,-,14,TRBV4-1,CASSQQGFQETQYF,TGCGCCAGCAGCCAACAGGGATTCCAAGAGACCCAGTACTTC
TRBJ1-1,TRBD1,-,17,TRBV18,CASSPRQGAAMNTEAFF,TGTGCCAGCTCACCAAGGCAGGGGGCGGCGATGAACACTGAAGCTTTCTTT
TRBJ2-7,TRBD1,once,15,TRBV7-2,CASSLDGTGGAEQYF,TGTGCCAGCAGCTTAGATGGGACAGGGGGCGCGGAGCAGTACTTC
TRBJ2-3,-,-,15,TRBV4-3,CASSQDSTLTDTQYF,TGCGCCAGCAGCCAAGATAGCACACTCACAGATACGCAGTATTTT
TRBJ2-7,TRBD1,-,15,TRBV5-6,CASSLLTGAPYEQYF,TGTGCCAGCAGCTTGTTAACAGGGGCACCCTACGAGCAGTACTTC
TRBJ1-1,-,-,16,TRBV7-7,CASSFNRELMNTEAFF,TGTGCCAGCAGCTTTAACAGGGAACTCATGAACACTGAAGCTTTCTTT
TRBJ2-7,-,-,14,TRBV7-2,CASSLGGGSYEQYF,TGTGCCAGCAGCTTAGGAGGGGGCTCCTACGAGCAGTACTTC
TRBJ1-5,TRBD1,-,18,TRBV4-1,CASSQYPTGTGVEQPQHF,TGCGCCAGCAGCCAATATCCAACCGGGACAGGGGTAGAGCAGCCCCAGCATTTT
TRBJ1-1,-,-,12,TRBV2,CAGVGGLSEAFF,TGTGCGGGGGTGGGGGGGCTGTCTGAAGCTTTCTTT
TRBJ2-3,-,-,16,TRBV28,CASSLSLSEPTDTQYF,TGTGCCAGCAGTTTATCTCTATCTGAGCCCACAGATACGCAGTATTTT
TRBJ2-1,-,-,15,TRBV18,CASSPLSVSYNEQFF,TGTGCCAGCTCACCCCTCAGCGTCTCCTACAATGAGCAGTTCTTC
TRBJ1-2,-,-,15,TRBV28,CASRVHPSGTRGYTF,TGTGCCAGCAGAGTTCACCCTTCAGGGACTAGGGGCTACACCTTC
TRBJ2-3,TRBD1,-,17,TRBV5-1,CASSQRLTGGSTDTQYF,TGCGCCAGCAGCCAACGCTTGACAGGGGGGAGCACAGATACGCAGTATTTT
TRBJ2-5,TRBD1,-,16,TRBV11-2,CASSLIGQGAGETQYF,TGTGCCAGCAGCTTAATCGGACAGGGGGCAGGAGAGACCCAGTACTTC
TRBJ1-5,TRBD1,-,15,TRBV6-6,CASSPRGLGNQPQHF,TGTGCCAGCAGTCCAAGGGGGCTTGGCAATCAGCCCCAGCATTTT
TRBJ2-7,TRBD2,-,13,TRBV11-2,CASSLGTSGWQYF,TGTGCCAGCAGCTTAGGGACTAGCGGGTGGCAGTACTTC
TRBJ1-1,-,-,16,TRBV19,CASSTREGGWNTEAFF,TGTGCCAGTAGTACCCGCGAGGGCGGATGGAACACTGAAGCTTTCTTT
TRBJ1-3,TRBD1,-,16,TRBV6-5,CASSLGQPTSGNTIYF,TGTGCCAGCAGTTTGGGACAGCCGACCTCTGGAAACACCATATATTTT
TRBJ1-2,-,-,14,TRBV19,CASSIAGRLGGYTF,TGTGCCAGTAGTATAGCAGGGCGGCTTGGTGGCTACACCTTC
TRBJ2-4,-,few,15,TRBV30,CAWSAGLGSQNIQYF,TGTGCCTGGAGTGCCGGCCTAGGGAGCCAAAACATTCAGTACTTC
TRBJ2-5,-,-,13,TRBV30,CAWTGQIQETQYF,TGTGCCTGGACGGGACAAATACAAGAGACCCAGTACTTC
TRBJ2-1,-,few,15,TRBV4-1,CASSQDRGSVDEQFF,TGCGCCAGCAGCCAAGATCGGGGTAGCGTGGATGAGCAGTTCTTC
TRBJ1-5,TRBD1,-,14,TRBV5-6,CASSLEGGDQPQHF,TGTGCCAGCAGCTTGGAAGGGGGCGATCAGCCCCAGCATTTT
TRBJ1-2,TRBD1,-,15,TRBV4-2,CASSQEDRANYGYTF,TGTGCCAGCAGCCAAGAAGACAGGGCTAACTATGGCTACACCTTC
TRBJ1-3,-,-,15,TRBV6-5,CASSVDSGSSNTIYF,TGTGCCAGCAGTGTCGACTCGGGGAGTTCCAACACCATATATTTT
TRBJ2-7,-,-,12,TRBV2,CASRADSYEQYF,TGTGCCAGCAGGGCGGACAGCTACGAGCAGTACTTC
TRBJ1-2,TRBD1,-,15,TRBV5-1,CASSLSAGGLEGYTF,TGCGCCAGCAGCTTGTCGGCAGGGGGCCTGGAGGGCTACACCTTC
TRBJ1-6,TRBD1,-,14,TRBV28,CASRMGTGLSPLHF,TGTGCCAGCAGAATGGGGACAGGGCTTTCACCCCTCCACTTT
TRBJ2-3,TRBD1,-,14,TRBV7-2,CASSLVQGTDTQYF,TGTGCCAGCAGCTTAGTACAGGGGACAGATACGCAGTATTTT
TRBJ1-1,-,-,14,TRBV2,CASASRAGDTEAFF,TGTGCCAGTGCTTCTAGGGCAGGGGACACTGAAGCTTTCTTT
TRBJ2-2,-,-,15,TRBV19,CASSILSGNTGELFF,TGTGCCAGTAGTATACTTAGCGGGAACACCGGGGAGCTGTTTTTT
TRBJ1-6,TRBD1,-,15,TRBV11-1,CASSPGTVDNSPLHF,TGTGCCAGCAGCCCCGGGACAGTGGATAATTCACCCCTCCACTTT
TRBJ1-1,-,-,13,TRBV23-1,CASSQLQADEAFF,TGCGCCAGCAGTCAATTACAGGCGGATGAAGCTTTCTTT
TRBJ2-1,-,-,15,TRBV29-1,CSVTPGGGGYNEQFF,TGCAGCGTGACCCCTGGGGGCGGTGGCTACAATGAGCAGTTCTTC
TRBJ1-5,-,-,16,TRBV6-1,CASSDYYRQGDQPQHF,TGTGCCAGCAGTGACTATTACCGACAAGGGGATCAGCCCCAGCATTTT
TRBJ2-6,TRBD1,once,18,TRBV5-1,CASSPRDRGGSGANVLTF,TGCGCCAGCAGCCCCCGTGACAGGGGGGGTTCTGGGGCCAACGTCCTGACTTTC
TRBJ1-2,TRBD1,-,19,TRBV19,CASSIRGLGTGNNNYGYTF,TGTGCCAGTAGTATACGAGGCCTGGGGACAGGGAATAATAACTATGGCTACACCTTC
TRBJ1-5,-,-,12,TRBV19,CASKEGNQPQHF,TGTGCCAGTAAGGAGGGAAATCAGCCCCAGCATTTT